Listed here is a single TCR beta chain. The antigen remains unidentified. This sample was taken from a study of T-cell memory formation after mild COVID-19. The CDR3 consists of 15 residues. Germline V gives CDR1 MGHRA, CDR2 YSYEKL. The germline V and J ends were trimmed by 0 bases and 0 bases, with 8 bases remaining between them. Barcoded TCR alpha and TCR beta cDNA libraries with UMIs came from 5'RACE using constant-segment primers. TCRdb re-analysed the 5' RACE reads in MiXCR, keeping a single row per CDR3 protein. The data contain roughly 500,000 distinct CDR3 sequences, roughly 21% of them seen just once; the ten biggest clones take up approximately 12%. Findings and caveats of the study: Whereas later expanders leaned CD4+, clones contracting day 15 to 85 showed a balanced CD4/CD8 makeup. Pre-infection memory showed some responding clones, and this suggested that cross-reactive memory joined. CD4+ contracting clones were found mainly in CM and EM, and CD8+ ones in EMRA.

The clonotype comes from an adult woman who had mild COVID-19 (a few samples of this study predate the infection). Cell type and time point are not known. V usage is TRBV4-1 and J usage is TRBJ1-2; D remains unclear. Sequenced: PBMCs or a T cell subset sorted from them (not recorded which). CDR3 in amino acids: CASSQDNGANYGYTF. The CDR3, as DNA: TGCGCCAGCAGCCAAGATAACGGAGCTAACTATGGCTACACCTTC.